This T cell receptor (beta chain) was obtained from a study of blood T cells in healthy people across ages. General observations from the study: A strong correlation between TCR beta diversity and naive T cell percentage was seen. Expanded clonotype shifts may have been confounded, as the donors had an unknown CMV status.

Germline values: CDR1 SGHNT, CDR2 YENEEA. There are 15 residues in the CDR3. A second roughly 6 to 11 cycle PCR used barcoded and J-beta primers. TCRdb itself ran the 5' RACE reads through MiXCR, one entry per CDR3 protein. Of about 570,000 distinct CDR3 sequences listed, approximately 30% are singletons. This clonotype occurred a few times. Its antigen is unidentified. Each donor was a healthy Caucasian individual from Russia, aged 6 to 90. Each sample had at least 6.5 million PBMCs isolated. The clonotype comes from a woman aged 65 to 85 in good health. Sequencing input: blood. V gene TRBV11-3 combines with J gene TRBJ2-1, with D tentatively TRBD1 or TRBD2 (5 bases each). Gene TRBJ2-5 matches the end of the DNA better, so the J call may be wrong. In nucleotides, the CDR3 is TGTGCCAGCAGCTGGGAACCGGGACCTCAAGAGACCCAGTACTTC. It specifies CASSWEPGPQETQYF.